The 18 T cell receptor beta chains below were found in one sample sequenced in a study of CD8 T cells in ankylosing spondylitis. TCRdb independently ran MiXCR on the 5' RACE reads; one entry per CDR3 protein. The data contain about 750,000 distinct CDR3 sequences, around 20% of them singletons. Antigens of these TCRs are unknown. Study findings and constraints: Made up of about eight highly homologous variants, a TCR beta motif appeared characteristic of ankylosing spondylitis blood.

The sample comprised blood, either unsorted or a sorted T cell fraction (not recorded which). These receptors were taken from a male donor with ankylosing spondylitis.

In DNA form, the CDR3 reads TGTGCCAGCGGCTACAGGGGAACCTACGAGCAGTACTTC. It translates to CASGYRGTYEQYF. The V and J genes are TRBV7-9 and TRBJ2-7; 7 bases align to TRBD1. CDR1 is SEHNR and CDR2 is FQNEAQ in the germline V gene (reference sequence). This CDR3 region has 13 residues. V was pared by 8 bases and J by 2 bases, with 6 bases of the junction left unmatched.

This clonotype was detected only a few times. The V and J genes are TRBV5-1 and TRBJ2-3; the match to TRBD2 covers 8 bases. Germline loops: CDR1 SGHRS, CDR2 YFSETQ. CDR3 length: 16 residues. Trimming cost V 0 bases and J 0 bases; bases outside gene matches: 3. CDR3 sequence: CASSLGTSKSTDTQYF. CDR3 bases: TGCGCCAGCAGCTTGGGGACTAGCAAAAGCACAGATACGCAGTATTTT.

The chain employs TRBV19 and TRBJ2-7; 12 positions agree with TRBD2. Germline trimming cut 4 bases from V and 2 bases from J; bases unmatched to any gene: 6. CDR3 length: 16 residues. Per the germline V gene, CDR1 is LNHDA and CDR2 is SQIVND (reference sequence). The CDR3 nucleotides are TGTGCCAGTAGTACCCCGACTAGCGGGAGCACCTACGAGCAGTACTTC. Translating gives CASSTPTSGSTYEQYF. Variable domain in full (rest from reference TRBV19 and TRBJ2-7): DGGITQSPKYLFRKEGQNVTLSCEQNLNHDAMYWYRQDPGQGLRLIYYSQIVNDFQKGDIAEGYSVSREKKESFPLTVTSAQKNPTAFYLCASSTPTSGSTYEQYFGPGTRLTVT.

This clonotype was detected a few times. This sequence joins TRBV3-1 and TRBJ1-2; 10 positions agree with TRBD1. Per the germline V gene, CDR1 is LGHDT and CDR2 is YNNKEL (reference sequence). V dropped 0 bases and J dropped 4; count of bases not matched to a gene: 5. The CDR3 runs to 16 residues. The CDR3: CASSQERDRGPYGYTF. The CDR3 DNA reads TGTGCCAGCAGCCAAGAAAGGGACAGGGGACCCTATGGCTACACCTTC.

The V call is TRBV5-1, the J call TRBJ2-3, with TRBD2 identical over 11 bases. V trimming: 0 bases; J trimming: 4 bases; junction bases outside the gene matches: 4. CDR1 SGHRS and CDR2 YFSETQ come from the germline V gene. The CDR3 runs 16 residues. The CDR3 loop is CASSLVAGGLPDTQYF. The DNA for the CDR3 is TGCGCCAGCAGCTTGGTAGCGGGGGGGCTCCCAGATACGCAGTATTTT.

This clonotype was observed a few times. One end of the junction fails to match germline, which may point to a read error. This chain connects TRBV30 to TRBJ1-1; D gene unclear. The CDR3 sequence is 13 residues long. CDR1 GTSNPN and CDR2 SVGIG come from the germline V gene (reference sequence). CDR3 amino acids: CAGLWGVNTEAFF. CDR3 in DNA: TGTGCCGGTCTTTGGGGTGTGAACACAGAAGCTTTCTTT.

The chain's CDR3 is CASGWGSSYEQYF. DNA of the CDR3: TGTGCCAGCGGATGGGGCAGCTCCTACGAGCAGTACTTC. V is TRBV11-2 and J is TRBJ2-7, with a weak D call TRBD1 (5 bases). The CDR3 extends over 13 amino acids. The V gene's germline CDR1 is SGHAT and CDR2 FQNNGV. V was clipped by 8 bases and J by 0 bases, with 11 bases between them.

V and J are TRBV14 and TRBJ2-3; TRBD2 aligns across 12 bases. V shed 0 bases, J shed 4 bases, and the junction held 2 bases outside the gene matches. The CDR3 totals 16 residues. Germline lookup yields CDR1 SGHDN and CDR2 FVKESK. This CDR3 is CASSQEPSGGADTQYF. CDR3 sequence (DNA): TGTGCCAGCAGCCAAGAGCCTAGCGGGGGGGCAGATACGCAGTATTTT.

This clonotype was detected a few times. The V call is TRBV20-1, the J call TRBJ2-4; no clear D. Germline V gene data show CDR1 as DFQATT and CDR2 as SNEGSKA (reference sequence). The V end lost 5 bases, the J end lost 1 base, and 12 bases lay between the germline ends. This CDR3 has 14 amino acids. CDR3 sequence: CSARGPHAKNIQYF. Written as DNA, the CDR3 is TGCAGTGCTCGAGGACCGCATGCCAAAAACATTCAGTACTTC.

This chain connects TRBV14 to TRBJ2-7; no reliable D call. The CDR3 has 14 amino acids. With 0 bases removed from V and 6 bases from J, the gap between germline ends came to 12 bases. The germline CDR1 and CDR2 sequences are SGHDN and FVKESK. The CDR3 reads CASSQESGRTEQYF. The DNA of the CDR3 is TGTGCCAGCAGCCAAGAAAGTGGCAGGACCGAGCAGTACTTC.

This clonotype was counted ten times or more. This rearrangement joins TRBV9 to TRBJ2-5; unclear D gene. CDR1 and CDR2 (germline): SGDLS, YYNGEE. V was cut by 0 bases and J by 0 bases, with 6 bases left in between. The CDR3 contains 14 residues. The CDR3 protein is CASSVEGYQETQYF. CDR3 bases: TGTGCCAGCAGCGTAGAAGGGTACCAAGAGACCCAGTACTTC.

This clonotype was seen a handful of times. The chain is built from TRBV27 and TRBJ1-6, with a weak D call TRBD1 (5 bases). The CDR3 length is 14 residues. The V and J ends lost 5 bases and 6 bases respectively, with 11 bases between them. CDR1 and CDR2 (germline): MNHEY, SMNVEV (reference sequence). The CDR3 protein is CASSPREGNSPLHF. Written as DNA, the CDR3 is TGTGCCAGCAGTCCCAGGGAGGGTAATTCACCCCTCCACTTT.

The V and J genes are TRBV11-1 and TRBJ2-1; either TRBD1 or TRBD2 may fit D (6 bases each). Trimming stripped 6 bases from V and 4 bases from J, with 13 bases between. The CDR3 consists of 14 residues. Germline values: CDR1 SGHAT, CDR2 FQDESV (reference sequence). This CDR3 is CASRGGARYNEQFF. The CDR3, as DNA: TGTGCCAGCAGGGGGGGCGCGAGGTACAATGAGCAGTTCTTC.

Only a few counts were recorded for this clonotype. The chain couples TRBV20-1 to TRBJ1-1; unclear D gene. Trimming left V 6 bases short and J 3 bases short, with 14 bases between. This CDR3 comprises 13 residues. Germline V lookup: CDR1 DFQATT, CDR2 SNEGSKA (reference sequence). The CDR3 region has the DNA TGCAGTGCGGAGGGAGGAACGTACACTGAAGCTTTCTTT. Translation gives CSAEGGTYTEAFF.

The chain uses TRBV5-1 and TRBJ2-2; D gene ambiguous. This CDR3 comprises 12 residues. Germline V lookup: CDR1 SGHRS, CDR2 YFSETQ. Trimming shortened V by 2 bases and J by 9 bases, and 8 bases separated the two germline ends. CDR3 in amino acids: CASSLELRELFF. CDR3 bases: TGCGCCAGCAGCTTAGAGCTCAGGGAGCTGTTTTTT.

The gene calls are TRBV10-2 and TRBJ1-2; 8 bases match TRBD1. Germline values: CDR1 WSHSY, CDR2 SAAADI. With 6 bases clipped from V and 4 bases from J, the junction kept 1 base outside the gene matches. The CDR3 runs to 12 residues. The CDR3 DNA follows: TGCGCCAGCAGGGGGACAGGCTATGGCTACACCTTC. This sequence encodes CASRGTGYGYTF.

This clonotype was found a few times. This sequence joins TRBV2 and TRBJ1-1, with no clear D. Per the germline V gene, CDR1 is SNHLY and CDR2 is FYNNEI. This CDR3 spans 13 amino acids. Trimming took 7 bases from V and 3 from J, leaving 12 bases between them. The CDR3 region is CASTADPDTEAFF. CDR3 sequence (DNA): TGTGCCAGCACGGCGGATCCAGACACTGAAGCTTTCTTT.

In its sample, this clonotype was seen many times. The chain combines TRBV4-1 with TRBJ2-5, with 10 bases that match TRBD1. J lost 1 base, V lost 5 bases, and 4 bases had no gene match. The germline gives CDR1 MGHRA, CDR2 YSYEKL. The CDR3 sequence is 15 residues long. The CDR3 here is CASSFRDRGQETQYF. CDR3 in DNA: TGCGCCAGCAGCTTCCGGGACAGGGGCCAAGAGACCCAGTACTTC.